The 26 T cell receptor beta chains below were found in one sample sequenced in a study of blood T cells in healthy people across ages. A second PCR of 7 to 11 cycles used a sample-barcoded 5' primer and a J-beta primer mix. TCRdb re-analysed the 5' RACE reads in MiXCR, keeping a single row per CDR3 protein. Of approximately 2,000,000 distinct CDR3 sequences listed, 39% are singletons. Sequenced material: blood. These receptors were taken from a human donor in good health.

This clonotype has only one observation. The J gene is TRBJ1-5, the V gene TRBV7-2, with D perhaps TRBD1 (5 bases). CDR3 length: 16 residues. The V end lost 1 base, the J end lost 7 bases, and 17 bases lay between the germline ends. Germline CDR1 is SGHTA and CDR2 is FQGNSA. CDR3 in DNA: TGTGCCAGCAGCTTAGTAAGAGGGGAGATGAGGCAGCCCCAGCATTTT. Its translation is CASSLVRGEMRQPQHF.

The chain uses TRBV7-9 and TRBJ2-1; D may be TRBD1 or TRBD2 (6 bases each). The CDR3 has 16 amino acids. Trimming stripped 5 bases from V and 0 bases from J, with 14 bases between. Germline loops: CDR1 SEHNR, CDR2 FQNEAQ (reference sequence). In DNA, the CDR3 is TGTGCCAGCAGCCCGATGGGGGGCAGCTCCTACAATGAGCAGTTCTTC. It codes for CASSPMGGSSYNEQFF.

The chain links TRBV3-1 to TRBJ1-3; TRBD1 matches 7 bases. Germline loops: CDR1 LGHDT, CDR2 YNNKEL (reference sequence). CDR3 size: 13 residues. The ends lost 4 bases at V and 6 bases at J; junction bases unmatched: 3. The CDR3 spells CASSPGGTNTIYF. The CDR3 coding sequence is TGTGCCAGCAGCCCAGGGGGGACAAACACCATATATTTT.

The V call is TRBV28, the J call TRBJ2-7; TRBD1 matches 8 bases. Germline V gene data show CDR1 as MDHEN and CDR2 as SYDVKM. Trimming at V came to 6 bases and at J to 2 bases, leaving 6 bases not matched to a gene. The CDR3 totals 14 residues. In nucleotides, the CDR3 is TGTGCCAGCAGGGTACAGGGGGGTACCTACGAGCAGTACTTC. Amino acids: CASRVQGGTYEQYF.

This clonotype was found a few times. This sequence joins TRBV4-3 and TRBJ1-5, with 9 bases lining up with TRBD1. V lost 0 bases and J lost 5; bases outside the gene matches: 5. The CDR3 contains 16 residues. The germline V gene encodes CDR1 LGHNA and CDR2 YSLEER. CDR3 sequence reads: CASSQDWGQGDQPQHF. CDR3 DNA sequence: TGCGCCAGCAGCCAAGATTGGGGACAGGGCGATCAGCCCCAGCATTTT.

The chain is built from TRBV7-6 and TRBJ2-7; D could derive from TRBD1 or TRBD2 (7 bases each). CDR3 length: 15 amino acids. V lost 9 bases to trimming and J lost 4 bases, with 22 bases between them. Germline loops: CDR1 SGHVS, CDR2 FNYEAQ. The DNA for the CDR3 is TGTGCCAGGAGCCGGGGAGGGGGCGCAGGGTACGAGCAGTACTTC. This sequence encodes CARSRGGGAGYEQYF.

This clonotype was picked up a small number of times. This chain joins TRBV29-1 and TRBJ2-1; 12 nucleotides line up with TRBD1. V trimming: 3 bases; J trimming: 9 bases; junction bases outside the gene matches: 6. Germline CDR1 and CDR2: SQVTM and ANQGSEA. The CDR3 contains 14 residues. The CDR3 region is CSVEGDRGQAEQFF. CDR3 coding DNA: TGCAGCGTTGAGGGGGACAGGGGGCAGGCTGAGCAGTTCTTC.

This clonotype turned up a few times. V and J are TRBV10-3 and TRBJ1-4; D unclear. Trimming cost V 2 bases and J 8 bases, with 18 bases left between them. The CDR3 consists of 16 residues. CDR1 ENHRY and CDR2 SYGVKD come from the germline V gene. CDR3 residues: CAISEAGSRRAEKLFF. For the CDR3, the DNA is TGTGCCATCAGTGAGGCTGGGAGCCGACGGGCGGAAAAACTGTTTTTT.

This chain uses TRBV6-2 or TRBV6-3 with TRBJ2-7; possibly TRBD1 or TRBD2 for D (6 bases each). This CDR3 has 15 residues. V shed 8 bases and J shed 2 bases, with 19 bases lying between them. CDR1 and CDR2 (germline): MNHEY, SVGEGT. CDR3 DNA sequence: TGTGCCAGCTACGGAGGGGGACACGACACCTACGAGCAGTACTTC. Protein sequence: CASYGGGHDTYEQYF.

This clonotype has only a few counts. The V gene is TRBV7-8, the J gene TRBJ2-7; D possibly corresponds to TRBD1 (5 bases). This CDR3 is built from 14 residues. The V end was cut by 5 bases, the J end by 3 bases, with 14 bases between. Germline V CDR1 and CDR2: SGHVS, FQNEAQ. The CDR3 here is CASSPGHGVYEQYF. In DNA form, the CDR3 reads TGTGCCAGCAGCCCAGGACATGGGGTCTACGAGCAGTACTTC.

This clonotype appeared a few times. CDR3 loop: CASRPRTNEQFF. CDR3 bases: TGTGCCAGCAGACCCCGGACTAATGAGCAGTTCTTC. This chain uses TRBV6-2 or TRBV6-3 with TRBJ2-1; possibly TRBD2 for D (5 bases). The V and J ends lost 6 bases and 7 bases respectively, with 10 bases between them. In germline, CDR1 is MNHEY, CDR2 SVGEGT. The CDR3 covers 12 residues.

Points on this clonotype: As the CDR3 is not closed by the conserved phenylalanine or tryptophan, this likely results from a read error. The chain uses TRBV20-1 and TRBJ1-2, with TRBD1 matching over 7 bases. Unmatched junction bases numbered 5, after V lost 2 bases and J lost 5 bases. This CDR3 contains 13 residues. Germline CDR1 reads DFQATT; CDR2 reads SNEGSKA (reference sequence). The CDR3 region has the DNA TGCAGTGCTAGACATTCAGGGGGGTATGGCTACACCTGC. Residues: CSARHSGGYGYTC.

The chain has TRBV7-2 and TRBJ1-6; 10 positions match TRBD1. The V segment lost 1 base and the J segment 6 bases; nucleotides outside the gene matches: 3. Germline values: CDR1 SGHTA, CDR2 FQGNSA. The CDR3 totals 16 residues. The CDR3 reads CASSLEGQGTNSPLHF. The DNA of the CDR3 is TGTGCCAGCAGCTTAGAGGGACAGGGGACTAATTCACCCCTCCACTTT.

Note on this clonotype: This likely comes from a read error, as the CDR3 has no conserved phenylalanine or tryptophan at its end. This rearrangement joins TRBV20-1 to TRBJ2-5; possibly TRBD2 for D (6 bases). Per germline, CDR1 DFQATT and CDR2 SNEGSKA (reference sequence). The CDR3 length is 15 residues. Trimming took off 0 bases at V and 2 bases at J, with 13 bases between the two ends. The CDR3 sequence: CSARDRRREQETQYV. The DNA of the CDR3 is TGCAGTGCTAGAGATCGTAGGAGGGAACAAGAGACCCAGTACGTC.

The rearrangement links TRBV6-2 or TRBV6-3 to TRBJ1-5, with D possibly TRBD1 on 5 matching bases. The CDR3 is made up of 12 amino acids. The germline gives CDR1 MNHEY, CDR2 SVGEGT. With 7 bases removed from V and 15 bases from J, the gap between germline ends came to 19 bases. The DNA of the CDR3 is TGTGCCAGCAAGGGACTTACAACCGTAGGGCATTTT. Protein: CASKGLTTVGHF.

The gene calls are TRBV7-2 and TRBJ2-3, with a possible D match to TRBD1 (6 bases). V was trimmed by 3 bases and J by 2 bases, leaving 12 bases between them. This CDR3 has 15 amino acids. Germline assignment: CDR1 SGHTA and CDR2 FQGNSA. Here the CDR3 DNA reads TGTGCCAGCAGCTTCGGACAGATCTACACAGATACGCAGTATTTT. Protein product: CASSFGQIYTDTQYF.

This clonotype appeared a few times. V and J are TRBV3-1 and TRBJ2-3; a possible D gene is TRBD2 (5 bases). Trimming removed 4 bases at V and 6 bases at J, with 17 bases between. Germline-derived CDR1 and CDR2 are LGHDT and YNNKEL (reference sequence). This CDR3 is 15 amino acids long. CDR3 sequence reads: CASSPGLLNGDTQYF. As DNA, the CDR3 is TGTGCCAGCAGCCCCGGACTCCTCAATGGCGATACGCAGTATTTT.

This clonotype was seen more than once but under ten times. The V and J genes are TRBV20-1 and TRBJ2-5; D perhaps matches TRBD1 (6 bases). The J call may be incorrect, as the DNA end agrees better with TRBJ2-7. CDR1 DFQATT and CDR2 SNEGSKA come from the germline V gene (reference sequence). This CDR3 is 16 amino acids long. Here the CDR3 reads CSARQGFGRRLVEQYF. The CDR3 DNA reads TGCAGTGCTAGACAGGGGTTTGGGCGACGATTGGTCGAGCAGTACTTC.

The table lists this clonotype with many counts. This chain uses TRBV5-4 with TRBJ2-6; 10 bases are shared with TRBD1. This CDR3 has 14 amino acids. The ends lost 0 bases at V and 13 bases at J; junction bases unmatched: 4. Looked up from germline, CDR1 is SGHNT and CDR2 is YYREEE (reference sequence). The CDR3 here is CASSLAGQGRVLTF. CDR3 in DNA: TGTGCCAGCAGCTTGGCGGGACAGGGGAGGGTCCTGACTTTC. Filled out from reference TRBV5-4 and TRBJ2-6, the complete variable domain reads ETGVTQSPTHLIKTRGQQVTLRCSSQSGHNTVSWYQQALGQGPQFIFQYYREEENGRGNFPPRFSGLQFPNYSSELNVNALELDDSALYLCASSLAGQGRVLTFGAGSRLTVL.

The V call is TRBV15, the J call TRBJ2-5; perhaps D is TRBD1 or TRBD2 (5 bases each). Trimming left V 1 base short and J 5 bases short, with 11 bases between. This CDR3 region has 14 residues. Per germline, CDR1 LNHNV and CDR2 YYDKDF (reference sequence). The CDR3 loop reads CATSRAGARETQYF. In DNA, the CDR3 is TGTGCCACCAGCAGAGCCGGGGCGCGGGAGACCCAGTACTTC.

The chain employs TRBV7-9 and TRBJ2-7; D remains unclear. This CDR3 has 13 amino acids. CDR1 is SEHNR, CDR2 FQNEAQ, per germline (reference sequence). Trimming removed 5 bases at V and 2 bases at J, with 10 bases between. CDR3 sequence reads: CASSTNPTYEQYF. For the CDR3, the DNA is TGTGCCAGCAGCACGAACCCTACCTACGAGCAGTACTTC.

The chain uses TRBV5-1 and TRBJ2-7; D is perhaps TRBD1 (6 bases). CDR3 length equals 13 residues. The germline V gene has CDR1 SGHRS and CDR2 YFSETQ. V was shortened by 4 bases and J by 3 bases, with 11 bases between the two germline ends. The CDR3 coding sequence is TGCGCCAGCAGCCAGGGGAAACACTACGAGCAGTACTTC. Translating it yields CASSQGKHYEQYF.

J is TRBJ1-2 and V is TRBV3-1, with TRBD1 identical over 9 bases. Germline lookup yields CDR1 LGHDT and CDR2 YNNKEL (reference sequence). The J segment lost 5 bases and the V segment lost 2 bases, leaving 3 bases of the junction unmatched. The CDR3 loop spans 14 amino acids. The CDR3 spells CASSQTGGAYGYTF. CDR3 in DNA: TGTGCCAGCAGCCAAACAGGGGGCGCTTATGGCTACACCTTC.

For the CDR3, the DNA is TGTGCCAGCAGCTTGGGATTACAGTACTCCTACGGTGAGCAGTTCTTC. It specifies CASSLGLQYSYGEQFF. The chain uses TRBV7-9 and TRBJ2-1, with unresolved D. The CDR3 totals 16 residues. V lost 3 bases and J 9 bases, leaving 21 bases between the germline ends. Germline CDR1 and CDR2: SEHNR and FQNEAQ (reference sequence).

In its sample, this clonotype was seen a few times. The rearrangement uses TRBV9 and TRBJ2-1; no reliable D call. V was clipped by 0 bases and J by 8 bases, with 9 bases between them. The CDR3 is 13 residues long. The germline gives CDR1 SGDLS, CDR2 YYNGEE. The CDR3 DNA sequence: TGTGCCAGCAGCGTAGCTACGGGCGATGAGCAGTTCTTC. It encodes CASSVATGDEQFF.

With respect to this clonotype: One junction end does not reproduce the germline sequence, and a read error may be involved. The V and J genes are TRBV12-3 or TRBV12-4 and TRBJ2-1; 8 nucleotides agree with TRBD1. The CDR3 spans 14 residues. The CDR3 nucleotides read TGTGCCAGCAATAGGGACAGGACTGGTCATGAGCAGTTTTTC. Protein sequence: CASNRDRTGHEQFF.